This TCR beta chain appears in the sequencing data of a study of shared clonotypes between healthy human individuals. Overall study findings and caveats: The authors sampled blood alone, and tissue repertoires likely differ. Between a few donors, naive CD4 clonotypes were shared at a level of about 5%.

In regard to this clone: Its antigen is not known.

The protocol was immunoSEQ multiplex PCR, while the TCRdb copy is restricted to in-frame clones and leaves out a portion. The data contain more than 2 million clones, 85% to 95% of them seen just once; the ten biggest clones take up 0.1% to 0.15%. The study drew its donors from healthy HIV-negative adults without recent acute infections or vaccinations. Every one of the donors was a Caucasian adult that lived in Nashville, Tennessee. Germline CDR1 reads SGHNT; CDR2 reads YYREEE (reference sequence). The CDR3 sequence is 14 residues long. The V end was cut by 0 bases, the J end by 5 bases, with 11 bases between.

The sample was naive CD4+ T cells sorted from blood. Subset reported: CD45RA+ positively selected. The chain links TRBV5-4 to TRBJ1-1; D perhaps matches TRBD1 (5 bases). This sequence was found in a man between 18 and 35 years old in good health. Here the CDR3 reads CASSLEPGTTEAFF. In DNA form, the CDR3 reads TGTGCCAGCAGCTTGGAGCCCGGGACTACTGAAGCTTTCTTT.